A single sample gave rise to the 5 T cell receptor beta chains below, sequenced in a study of tumor-infiltrating lymphocytes in primary liver carcinoma. Extraction of RNA together with DNA used roughly 19-32 mg of unsorted bulk tissue. The investigators made TCR beta cDNA from about 500 ng total RNA, using a constant-region primer. Construction of TCR beta libraries relied on three successive nested multiplex PCR rounds employing slightly modified ARM-PCR. TRBV1-TRBV30 forward and Cbeta reverse primers drove the first two approximately 10-cycle rounds. MiXCR was run by TCRdb on the multiplex PCR reads, yielding one entry per CDR3 protein. This table has 25,000 to 35,000 distinct CDR3 sequences, around 80% appearing once. Sequenced input: liver tumor tissue from sampling region 5. Noted subset: tumor region T5, tumor centre. The source of these receptors is a man aged 40-50 years with primary liver carcinoma and hepatitis B virus infection.

Concerning this clonotype: One end of the junction does not line up with germline, which may come from a read error. This rearrangement joins TRBV11-2 to TRBJ2-3; 7 bases match TRBD2. The CDR3 extends over 15 amino acids. Germline V gene sequence: CDR1 SGHAT, CDR2 FQNNGV. The CDR3 nucleotides are TGTGCCAGCAGGTTACTAGCGTTTAGCACATATACGCAGTATTTT. Its translation is CASRLLAFSTYTQYF. Full variable domain (remainder filled in from reference TRBV11-2 and TRBJ2-3): EAGVAQSPRYKIIEKRQSVAFWCNPISGHATLYWYQQILGQGPKLLIQFQNNGVVDDSQLPKDRFSAERLKGVDSTLKIQPAKLEDSAVYLCASRLLAFSTYTQYFGPGTRLTVL.

This chain uses TRBV11-2 with TRBJ2-5; maybe TRBD2 (6 bases). The CDR3 contains 14 residues. Germline assignment: CDR1 SGHAT and CDR2 FQNNGV. The CDR3 region has the DNA TGTGCAAGGAGCTCGGGACGGGGGAGGGAGACCCAGTACTTC. Translated: CARSSGRGRETQYF. Full variable domain (rest looked up from reference TRBV11-2 and TRBJ2-5): EAGVAQSPRYKIIEKRQSVAFWCNPISGHATLYWYQQILGQGPKLLIQFQNNGVVDDSQLPKDRFSAERLKGVDSTLKIQPAKLEDSAVYLCARSSGRGRETQYFGPGTRLLVL.

With regard to this clonotype: Sequence at one end of the junction differs from germline and may be a read error. V is TRBV6-6 and J is TRBJ2-5; 8 nucleotides agree with TRBD2. This CDR3 has 14 residues. In germline, CDR1 is MNHNY, CDR2 SVGAGI (reference sequence). The CDR3: CASNYSAGVETQYF. CDR3 sequence (DNA): TGCGCCAGCAATTACTCAGCGGGAGTGGAGACCCAGTACTTC.

As for this clonotype: Since the CDR3 does not end with the conserved phenylalanine or tryptophan, this likely comes from a read error. The gene calls are TRBV11-2 and TRBJ2-7; D may be TRBD2 (6 bases). Germline-derived CDR1 and CDR2 are SGHAT and FQNNGV. The CDR3 spans 13 residues. The CDR3 here is CASGFGGAGEQYS. The CDR3 coding sequence is TGTGCCAGCGGCTTCGGAGGGGCTGGCGAGCAGTACTCC.

At least ten counts were recorded for this clonotype. A read error may explain this, as a much larger clone is one base away. This chain joins TRBV6-5 and TRBJ1-2, with D uncertain. The germline V gene encodes CDR1 MNHEY and CDR2 SVGAGI. The V gene lost 6 bases and the J gene lost 8 bases, with 16 bases spanning the gap. The CDR3 loop spans 13 amino acids. CDR3 bases: TGTGCCAGCAGATATGACAAGGGAAGAGGCTACACCTTC. It encodes CASRYDKGRGYTF.